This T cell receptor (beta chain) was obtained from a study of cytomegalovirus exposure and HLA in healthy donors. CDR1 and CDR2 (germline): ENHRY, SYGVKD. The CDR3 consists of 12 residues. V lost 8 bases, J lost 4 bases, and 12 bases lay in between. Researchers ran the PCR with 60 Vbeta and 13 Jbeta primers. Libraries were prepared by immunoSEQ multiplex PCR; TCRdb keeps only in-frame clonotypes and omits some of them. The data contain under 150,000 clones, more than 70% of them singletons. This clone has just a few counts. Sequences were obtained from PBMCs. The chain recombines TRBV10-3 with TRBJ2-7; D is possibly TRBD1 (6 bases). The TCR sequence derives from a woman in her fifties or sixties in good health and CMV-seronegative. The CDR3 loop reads CAIGTNGYEQYF. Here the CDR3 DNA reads TGTGCCATCGGGACAAACGGGTACGAGCAGTACTTC.